Following are 28 T cell receptor beta chains from one sample sequenced in a study of post-analysis software for immune sequencing data. The study's findings and limits: TRBV5-6, TRBV5-1 and TRBV20-1 belonged to a set of five TRBV segments that were more frequent in patients than controls.

What these receptors recognize is not known. Every TCR beta cDNA library bore unique molecular identifiers. TCRdb reprocessed the PCR reads with MiXCR, giving one entry per CDR3 protein. This table holds about 540,000 distinct CDR3 sequences, approximately 34% found once. The sequencing sample was made of blood. The receptors were gathered from a girl aged 2-17 years with multiple sclerosis.

The chain recombines TRBV15 with TRBJ2-3; D perhaps matches TRBD2 (5 bases). The CDR3 length is 17 residues. V gave up 0 bases and J gave up 3 bases, with 16 bases separating them. Per germline, CDR1 LNHNV and CDR2 YYDKDF (reference sequence). In DNA form, the CDR3 reads TGTGCCACCAGCAGAGAGAGGGAGCCCCGGTGGACAGATACGCAGTATTTT. Encoded protein: CATSREREPRWTDTQYF.

The chain carries TRBV10-3 and TRBJ2-3; 8 nucleotides match TRBD2. The CDR3 runs to 13 residues. The germline CDR1 and CDR2 sequences are ENHRY and SYGVKD. V lost 0 bases to trimming and J lost 13 bases; unmatched junction nucleotides: 6. The CDR3 nucleotides read TGTGCCATCAGTGAGTCGGAGCGGGGGTTTGAGTATTTT. Its translation: CAISESERGFEYF.

The chain uses TRBV6-1 and TRBJ1-2, with D unresolved. V was clipped by 1 base and J by 4 bases, with 13 bases between them. The CDR3 contains 15 residues. The V gene's germline CDR1 is MNHNS and CDR2 SASEGT. DNA for the CDR3: TGTGCCAGCAGTGAAGGGCACTTTAGTCTCTATGGCTACACCTTC. It translates to CASSEGHFSLYGYTF.

In this sample, this clonotype turned up many times. The chain carries TRBV29-1 and TRBJ2-1, with a tentative D call TRBD1 (6 bases). Trimming pared 7 bases from V and 1 base from J, leaving 8 bases between. The CDR3 is made up of 12 amino acids. Per the germline V gene, CDR1 is SQVTM and CDR2 is ANQGSEA. DNA for the CDR3: TGCAGCGGGGGGCAGTCCTACAATGAGCAGTTCTTC. Translated: CSGGQSYNEQFF.

This clonotype turned up a few times. The genes are TRBV5-1 and TRBJ1-1; a possible D gene is TRBD1 (6 bases). Trimming pared 4 bases from V and 1 base from J, leaving 23 bases between. The CDR3 totals 18 residues. CDR1 SGHRS and CDR2 YFSETQ come from the germline V gene. The CDR3 is CASSPNPRGGRPNTEAFF. The CDR3 DNA is TGCGCCAGCAGCCCAAACCCCCGCGGGGGGCGTCCGAACACTGAAGCTTTCTTT.

This sequence joins TRBV20-1 and TRBJ1-2, with D uncertain. The CDR3 spans 12 residues. Deletions cut 3 bases from V and 8 bases from J, with 13 bases between. CDR1 DFQATT and CDR2 SNEGSKA come from the germline V gene (reference sequence). The CDR3 protein is CSASLAVRGYTF. For the CDR3, the DNA is TGCAGTGCTAGTCTCGCCGTGCGGGGCTACACCTTC.

The V and J genes are TRBV7-9 and TRBJ1-5; D may be TRBD1 (6 bases). From germline, CDR1 is SEHNR and CDR2 FQNEAQ (reference sequence). The CDR3 covers 15 residues. V was shortened by 4 bases and J by 2 bases, with 12 bases between the two germline ends. The CDR3 protein is CASSSGVWGNQPQHF. CDR3 coding DNA: TGTGCCAGCAGCTCAGGGGTTTGGGGCAATCAGCCCCAGCATTTT. The full variable domain, with the rest looked up from reference TRBV7-9 and TRBJ1-5, is DTGVSQNPRHKITKRGQNVTFRCDPISEHNRLYWYRQTLGQGPEFLTYFQNEAQLEKSRLLSDRFSAERPKGSFSTLEIQRTEQGDSAMYLCASSSGVWGNQPQHFGDGTRLSIL.

The sample holds a few counts of this clonotype. The chain links TRBV20-1 to TRBJ2-7; weak D call: TRBD1 (6 bases). This CDR3 is 13 amino acids long. Germline V gives CDR1 DFQATT, CDR2 SNEGSKA (reference sequence). V lost 1 base, J lost 2 bases, and 9 bases lay in between. CDR3 sequence (DNA): TGCAGTGCTAGAGGGGGGCCTACCTACGAGCAGTACTTC. This gives the protein CSARGGPTYEQYF.

V usage is TRBV14 and J usage is TRBJ1-1; D not resolved. In germline, CDR1 is SGHDN, CDR2 FVKESK. This CDR3 has 14 residues. V gave up 1 base and J gave up 3 bases, with 9 bases separating them. In DNA form, the CDR3 reads TGTGCCAGCAGCCAAGTCAGGCTAGACACTGAAGCTTTCTTT. Translation: CASSQVRLDTEAFF.

The CDR3 coding sequence is TGTGCCACCAGCAGAGTCGGGGACTCCTACAATGAGCAGTTCTTC. Protein product: CATSRVGDSYNEQFF. The chain is built from TRBV15 and TRBJ2-1, with a tentative D call TRBD2 (5 bases). The CDR3 extends over 15 amino acids. The germline V gene has CDR1 LNHNV and CDR2 YYDKDF (reference sequence). V gave up 1 base and J gave up 0 bases, with 7 bases separating them.

This clonotype turned up a few times. At one end, the junction sequence differs from germline, possibly due to a read error. The chain links TRBV10-3 to TRBJ1-5, with D possibly matching TRBD1 (6 bases). The CDR3 extends over 14 amino acids. The germline gives CDR1 ENHRY, CDR2 SYGVKD. DNA of the CDR3: TGTGCCATCAGTGAGTCGAGGGGGGATCAGTCCCAGCATTTT. This sequence encodes CAISESRGDQSQHF.

The rearrangement joins TRBV7-8 to TRBJ1-2, with D possibly TRBD1 on 5 matching bases. Germline lookup yields CDR1 SGHVS and CDR2 FQNEAQ. This CDR3 contains 15 residues. Deletions cut 3 bases from V and 6 bases from J, with 17 bases between. The CDR3: CASSLGGTRGHGYTF. In nucleotides, the CDR3 is TGTGCCAGCAGCTTGGGCGGGACTAGGGGTCATGGCTACACCTTC.

The chain recombines TRBV5-1 with TRBJ1-2; D remains unclear. Per germline, CDR1 SGHRS and CDR2 YFSETQ. The CDR3 consists of 14 residues. V lost 6 bases and J 3 bases, leaving 15 bases between the germline ends. Here the CDR3 DNA reads TGCGCCAGCACGCCGTCTCGGAAACACTATGGCTACACCTTC. Translation gives CASTPSRKHYGYTF.

The chain carries TRBV20-1 and TRBJ2-3; D is ambiguous. The CDR3 is 15 amino acids. Germline CDR1 and CDR2: DFQATT and SNEGSKA (reference sequence). V dropped 2 bases and J dropped 1 base, with 13 bases sitting between them. CDR3 sequence: CSARRPSEGTDTQYF. CDR3 coding DNA: TGCAGTGCTAGACGACCCAGCGAGGGCACAGATACGCAGTATTTT.

A remark on this clonotype: The germline gene is not matched at one end of the junction; a read error may be the cause. V is TRBV7-2 and J is TRBJ2-3; 7 bases are a match to TRBD2. Germline assignment: CDR1 SGHTA and CDR2 FQGNSA. The CDR3 runs to 16 residues. CDR3 loop: CASSLIRGRTTDTRYF. The CDR3 DNA reads TGTGCCAGCAGCTTAATACGCGGGAGAACCACAGATACGCGGTATTTT.

The V and J genes are TRBV20-1 and TRBJ2-7, with a tentative D call TRBD2 (6 bases). Germline CDR1 reads DFQATT; CDR2 reads SNEGSKA (reference sequence). The ends were cut back, 6 bases at V and 1 base at J, with 19 bases in the middle. The CDR3 has 15 residues. CDR3 loop: CSAPVPGRHSYEQYF. The CDR3 region has the DNA TGCAGTGCCCCGGTCCCAGGGAGGCATTCCTACGAGCAGTACTTC.

This clonotype turned up a few times. J is TRBJ2-5 and V is TRBV9, with unresolved D. The V and J ends lost 4 bases and 11 bases respectively, with 12 bases between them. Germline values: CDR1 SGDLS, CDR2 YYNGEE. The CDR3 contains 11 residues. The CDR3 is CASSSSTRQYF. CDR3 DNA sequence: TGTGCCAGCAGCTCCTCGACGCGGCAGTACTTC.

This clonotype has more than one count but fewer than ten. CDR3 sequence reads: CSALNVYSSYEQYF. In DNA form, the CDR3 reads TGCAGTGCCCTTAATGTGTATAGCTCCTACGAGCAGTACTTC. The chain is built from TRBV20-1 and TRBJ2-7; D gene uncertain. Germline CDR1 reads DFQATT; CDR2 reads SNEGSKA (reference sequence). The ends were cut back, 6 bases at V and 0 bases at J, with 15 bases in the middle. This CDR3 is built from 14 residues.

This clonotype was detected a few times. The chain is built from TRBV20-1 and TRBJ2-3, with D uncertain. V was pared by 5 bases and J by 1 base, with 16 bases between. The CDR3 runs to 15 residues. Germline V CDR1 and CDR2: DFQATT, SNEGSKA (reference sequence). CDR3 residues: CSAGGLGPGTDTQYF. The CDR3 DNA reads TGCAGTGCTGGCGGCTTGGGCCCGGGCACAGATACGCAGTATTTT.

This clonotype was seen ten or more times. The J gene is TRBJ2-5, the V gene TRBV7-9, with TRBD1 matching over 7 bases. The germline gives CDR1 SEHNR, CDR2 FQNEAQ (reference sequence). V lost 5 bases and J lost 1; bases outside the gene matches: 4. The CDR3 loop spans 14 amino acids. The CDR3 loop reads CASSRRQGQETQYF. CDR3 DNA: TGTGCCAGCAGCCGTAGACAGGGCCAAGAGACCCAGTACTTC.

The V and J genes are TRBV20-1 and TRBJ1-6, with a tentative D call TRBD1 (6 bases). Germline-derived CDR1 and CDR2 are DFQATT and SNEGSKA (reference sequence). The CDR3 is 11 amino acids. With 5 bases removed from V and 13 bases from J, the gap between germline ends came to 12 bases. The CDR3 sequence is CSAPDRAPLHF. The CDR3, as DNA: TGCAGTGCTCCGGACAGAGCTCCCCTCCACTTT.

On this clonotype itself: One end of the junction is discordant with germline, which a read error may explain. J is TRBJ2-5 and V is TRBV28; maybe TRBD1 (6 bases). CDR1 and CDR2 (germline): MDHEN, SYDVKM. The CDR3 contains 16 residues. Here the CDR3 DNA reads TGTGCCAGCAGTTTAGATGAAGGAAGACAGGAAGAGGCCCAGTACTTC. This encodes CASSLDEGRQEEAQYF.

The chain is built from TRBV7-9 and TRBJ1-6; no clear D gene. This CDR3 has 12 residues. Trimming cost V 1 base and J 8 bases, with 3 bases left between them. Germline assignment: CDR1 SEHNR and CDR2 FQNEAQ (reference sequence). The CDR3 loop is CASSLEDSPLHF. The CDR3 DNA reads as TGTGCCAGCAGCTTAGAGGATTCACCCCTCCACTTT.

This clonotype was seen once. V is TRBV20-1 and J is TRBJ2-1; the match to TRBD1 covers 7 bases. The CDR3 sequence is 15 residues long. The V gene end was trimmed by 5 bases and the J gene end by 0 bases; junction bases not matched to a gene: 7. The V gene's germline CDR1 is DFQATT and CDR2 SNEGSKA (reference sequence). The CDR3 DNA sequence: TGCAGTGCTTCCCCGGGACAGCGCTCCTACAATGAGCAGTTCTTC. Translating it yields CSASPGQRSYNEQFF.

This sequence joins TRBV11-2 and TRBJ2-1; weak D call: TRBD2 (6 bases). The J call may be mistaken, given a closer DNA end match to TRBJ2-7. CDR1 is SGHAT, CDR2 FQNNGV, per germline. This CDR3 comprises 13 residues. In DNA form, the CDR3 reads TGTGCCAGCAAAGTCAGCGGGCCCTACGAGCAGTACTTC. This codes for CASKVSGPYEQYF.

J is TRBJ1-2 and V is TRBV9; possibly TRBD1 for D (5 bases). V lost 4 bases and J lost 0, with 13 bases in between. The CDR3 consists of 15 residues. The germline V gene has CDR1 SGDLS and CDR2 YYNGEE. The CDR3 region is CASSPDGGANYGYTF. The CDR3 DNA reads as TGTGCCAGCAGCCCGGACGGGGGTGCTAACTATGGCTACACCTTC.

This clonotype has just one count. The chain recombines TRBV6-6 with TRBJ1-4; D ambiguous. The V end lost 0 bases, the J end lost 8 bases, and 19 bases lay between the germline ends. Looked up from germline, CDR1 is MNHNY and CDR2 is SVGAGI (reference sequence). This CDR3 spans 17 amino acids. The CDR3 is CASSYSPQVPGAEKLFF. Written as DNA, the CDR3 is TGTGCCAGCAGTTACTCTCCCCAGGTCCCAGGTGCGGAAAAACTGTTTTTT.

Regarding this clonotype: A much larger clone is a single base away; this may be a read error. The chain joins TRBV29-1 to TRBJ2-5; TRBD2 aligns across 9 bases. This CDR3 has 15 residues. With V trimmed by 2 bases and J by 4 bases, 8 bases remained unmatched. From germline, CDR1 is SQVTM and CDR2 ANQGSEA. The CDR3, as DNA: TGCAGCGTTGAACAGCCTAGCGGGGACCGAGAGACCCAGTACTTC. Amino acids: CSVEQPSGDRETQYF.